The next 20 T cell receptor beta chains were all read from a single sample in a study of T cell changes during pregnancy in multiple sclerosis. Sequencing was performed with immunoSEQ multiplex PCR; in TCRdb, only in-frame clones are kept and a portion is missing. The table records approximately 89,000 clones, approximately 95% of them present only once. The starting material was peripheral blood, obtained after pregnancy. The receptors stem from a female donor in good health, enrolled as a control in a pregnancy study.

The gene calls are TRBV5-1 and TRBJ2-2; tentatively, D is TRBD1 (7 bases). The germline V gene encodes CDR1 SGHRS and CDR2 YFSETQ. The CDR3 loop spans 18 amino acids. V was cut by 0 bases and J by 6 bases, with 21 bases left in between. The CDR3 here is CASSLGRGRGLQAGELFF. DNA for the CDR3: TGCGCCAGCAGCTTGGGGAGGGGGCGAGGACTACAGGCCGGGGAGCTGTTTTTT.

The rearrangement uses TRBV28 and TRBJ2-1, with D maybe TRBD2 (6 bases). Germline-derived CDR1 and CDR2 are MDHEN and SYDVKM. The ends were cut back, 2 bases at V and 7 bases at J, with 12 bases in the middle. The CDR3 is 14 amino acids. For the CDR3, the DNA is TGTGCCAGCAGTTTAGGGCTAGCGTTTAATGAGCAGTTCTTC. This gives the protein CASSLGLAFNEQFF.

CDR3 bases: TGTGCCAGCAGCAGGACAGGGGACTCCTACAATGAGCAGTTCTTC. Translation: CASSRTGDSYNEQFF. This chain joins TRBV7-9 and TRBJ2-1, with 9 nucleotides matching TRBD1. J was trimmed by 0 bases and V by 5 bases; bases with no gene match: 2. The CDR3 totals 15 residues. CDR1 SEHNR and CDR2 FQNEAQ come from the germline V gene (reference sequence).

The rearrangement links TRBV7-9 to TRBJ2-2; 8 nucleotides agree with TRBD1. The CDR3 runs to 17 residues. Germline CDR1 SEHNR, CDR2 FQNEAQ (reference sequence). V lost 0 bases and J lost 2; bases outside the gene matches: 5. CDR3 protein: CASSLAPGTGNTGELFF. The CDR3 DNA is TGTGCCAGCAGCTTAGCCCCCGGGACAGGAAACACCGGGGAGCTGTTTTTT.

The rearrangement links TRBV19 to TRBJ1-1, with D maybe TRBD1 (5 bases). There are 13 residues in the CDR3. From germline, CDR1 is LNHDA and CDR2 SQIVND (reference sequence). The V end was cut by 5 bases, the J end by 1 base, with 8 bases between. CDR3 region: CASSLGGNTEAFF. The CDR3 bases are TGTGCCAGTAGTCTCGGGGGGAACACTGAAGCTTTCTTT.

The V and J genes are TRBV6-4 and TRBJ2-7; TRBD1 agrees at 8 bases. This CDR3 has 13 amino acids. From germline, CDR1 is MRHNA and CDR2 SNTAGT. V dropped 6 bases and J dropped 3; count of bases not matched to a gene: 4. CDR3 DNA sequence: TGTGCCAGCAGCGCTACAGGGGGCTACGAGCAGTACTTC. It translates to CASSATGGYEQYF.

This clone occurred once. The gene calls are TRBV15 and TRBJ1-1; D is undetermined. The V gene's germline CDR1 is LNHNV and CDR2 YYDKDF (reference sequence). The CDR3 extends over 15 amino acids. V was cut by 0 bases and J by 0 bases, with 8 bases left in between. Here the CDR3 DNA reads TGTGCCACCAGCAGAGATCGCGTCCTGAACACTGAAGCTTTCTTT. It codes for CATSRDRVLNTEAFF.

The rearrangement uses TRBV2 and TRBJ2-3; D might be TRBD2 (5 bases). Trimming took off 8 bases at V and 2 bases at J, with 17 bases between the two ends. The CDR3 spans 15 residues. Per the germline V gene, CDR1 is SNHLY and CDR2 is FYNNEI. The CDR3 loop is CASLRAGGPTDTQYF. The DNA of the CDR3 is TGTGCCAGCCTCCGCGCGGGCGGTCCCACAGATACGCAGTATTTT.

The chain uses TRBV6-1 and TRBJ2-7; TRBD2 aligns across 10 bases. The germline V gene has CDR1 MNHNS and CDR2 SASEGT. With 8 bases clipped from V and 2 bases from J, the junction kept 9 bases outside the gene matches. The length of the CDR3 is 15 residues. As DNA, the CDR3 is TGTGCCAGCCACCCTAGCGGGAGTGGCCCCTACGAGCAGTACTTC. Amino acid sequence: CASHPSGSGPYEQYF.

The chain couples TRBV13 to TRBJ2-6, with D perhaps TRBD2 (5 bases). V dropped 5 bases and J dropped 3 bases, with 5 bases sitting between them. The CDR3 totals 13 residues. Germline V lookup: CDR1 PRHDT, CDR2 FYEKMQ (reference sequence). CDR3 in amino acids: CASSEGGANVLTF. CDR3 sequence (DNA): TGTGCCAGCAGCGAGGGTGGGGCCAACGTCCTGACTTTC.

The chain couples TRBV29-1 to TRBJ2-7; 9 bases are shared with TRBD2. After removal of 4 bases from V and 3 bases from J, the junction contained 4 bases not matched to a gene. The CDR3 length is 13 residues. Germline loops: CDR1 SQVTM, CDR2 ANQGSEA. This CDR3 reads CSVVGGGGYEQYF. CDR3 coding DNA: TGCAGCGTTGTCGGCGGGGGGGGCTACGAGCAGTACTTC.

This clone was seen only once. The chain uses TRBV28 and TRBJ2-1; D ambiguous. Germline CDR1 and CDR2: MDHEN and SYDVKM. The CDR3 totals 13 residues. V was cut by 2 bases and J by 1 base, with 3 bases left in between. The CDR3 loop reads CASSLISYNEQFF. In DNA form, the CDR3 reads TGTGCCAGCAGTTTAATATCCTACAATGAGCAGTTCTTC.

This clone has a handful of counts. This chain links TRBV27 with TRBJ1-1, with D possibly TRBD1 on 5 matching bases. This CDR3 is built from 13 residues. CDR1 MNHEY and CDR2 SMNVEV come from the germline V gene (reference sequence). V lost 8 bases and J lost 3, with 13 bases in between. Here the CDR3 DNA reads TGTGCCAGCGGGACCCGGGAGGACACTGAAGCTTTCTTT. Translated: CASGTREDTEAFF.

This chain joins TRBV18 and TRBJ2-1, with 11 positions matching TRBD2. The ends lost 3 bases at V and 4 bases at J; junction bases unmatched: 8. This CDR3 has 17 residues. Germline CDR1 reads KGHSH; CDR2 reads LQKENI. The DNA of the CDR3 is TGTGCCAGCTCACCCGTCATACTAGCGGGAGCTTACAATGAGCAGTTCTTC. Amino acids: CASSPVILAGAYNEQFF.

The chain is built from TRBV7-9 and TRBJ2-3; TRBD2 agrees at 7 bases. V dropped 3 bases and J dropped 2; count of bases not matched to a gene: 11. This CDR3 is built from 17 residues. CDR1 and CDR2 (germline): SEHNR, FQNEAQ (reference sequence). CDR3 sequence reads: CASSLRGTGRSTDTQYF. The CDR3 bases are TGTGCCAGCAGCTTGCGGGGGACTGGACGGTCCACAGATACGCAGTATTTT.

This clone has a single count. V and J are TRBV5-1 and TRBJ2-1; unclear D gene. Germline V gives CDR1 SGHRS, CDR2 YFSETQ. The CDR3 covers 13 residues. With 0 bases removed from V and 7 bases from J, the gap between germline ends came to 8 bases. The CDR3 nucleotides are TGCGCCAGCAGCTTGGCGACAAGGAATGAGCAGTTCTTC. This codes for CASSLATRNEQFF.

As DNA, the CDR3 is TGTGCCAGCAGCCGCGCGACTAGCATCTTGCCGGATACGCAGTATTTT. Its translation is CASSRATSILPDTQYF. The chain couples TRBV11-2 to TRBJ2-3, with 7 bases lining up with TRBD2. CDR1 and CDR2 (germline): SGHAT, FQNNGV. The CDR3 length is 16 residues. Trimming cost V 5 bases and J 6 bases; bases outside gene matches: 14.

The chain carries TRBV28 and TRBJ1-3; weak D call: TRBD1 (6 bases). This CDR3 has 16 residues. V gave up 5 bases and J gave up 0 bases, with 14 bases separating them. CDR1 is MDHEN and CDR2 is SYDVKM in the germline V gene. This CDR3 reads CASSPGVPLSGNTIYF. The CDR3 DNA is TGTGCCAGCAGTCCAGGGGTCCCCCTCTCTGGAAACACCATATATTTT.

The rearrangement joins TRBV28 to TRBJ1-5; tentatively, D is TRBD1 (5 bases). The germline V gene encodes CDR1 MDHEN and CDR2 SYDVKM. The CDR3 contains 15 residues. The V and J ends lost 5 bases and 6 bases respectively, with 17 bases between them. The CDR3 DNA sequence: TGTGCCAGCAGTCCACTATTTGGGGCGCGTCAGCCCCAGCATTTT. Residues: CASSPLFGARQPQHF.

The rearrangement links TRBV27 to TRBJ1-4; 11 bases are a match to TRBD1. This CDR3 spans 16 amino acids. V lost 8 bases, J lost 7 bases, and 12 bases stayed unmatched. Germline CDR1 and CDR2: MNHEY and SMNVEV (reference sequence). CDR3 amino acids: CASSIPGQGEREKLFF. The CDR3 region has the DNA TGTGCCAGCTCCATCCCGGGACAGGGGGAACGTGAAAAACTGTTTTTT.